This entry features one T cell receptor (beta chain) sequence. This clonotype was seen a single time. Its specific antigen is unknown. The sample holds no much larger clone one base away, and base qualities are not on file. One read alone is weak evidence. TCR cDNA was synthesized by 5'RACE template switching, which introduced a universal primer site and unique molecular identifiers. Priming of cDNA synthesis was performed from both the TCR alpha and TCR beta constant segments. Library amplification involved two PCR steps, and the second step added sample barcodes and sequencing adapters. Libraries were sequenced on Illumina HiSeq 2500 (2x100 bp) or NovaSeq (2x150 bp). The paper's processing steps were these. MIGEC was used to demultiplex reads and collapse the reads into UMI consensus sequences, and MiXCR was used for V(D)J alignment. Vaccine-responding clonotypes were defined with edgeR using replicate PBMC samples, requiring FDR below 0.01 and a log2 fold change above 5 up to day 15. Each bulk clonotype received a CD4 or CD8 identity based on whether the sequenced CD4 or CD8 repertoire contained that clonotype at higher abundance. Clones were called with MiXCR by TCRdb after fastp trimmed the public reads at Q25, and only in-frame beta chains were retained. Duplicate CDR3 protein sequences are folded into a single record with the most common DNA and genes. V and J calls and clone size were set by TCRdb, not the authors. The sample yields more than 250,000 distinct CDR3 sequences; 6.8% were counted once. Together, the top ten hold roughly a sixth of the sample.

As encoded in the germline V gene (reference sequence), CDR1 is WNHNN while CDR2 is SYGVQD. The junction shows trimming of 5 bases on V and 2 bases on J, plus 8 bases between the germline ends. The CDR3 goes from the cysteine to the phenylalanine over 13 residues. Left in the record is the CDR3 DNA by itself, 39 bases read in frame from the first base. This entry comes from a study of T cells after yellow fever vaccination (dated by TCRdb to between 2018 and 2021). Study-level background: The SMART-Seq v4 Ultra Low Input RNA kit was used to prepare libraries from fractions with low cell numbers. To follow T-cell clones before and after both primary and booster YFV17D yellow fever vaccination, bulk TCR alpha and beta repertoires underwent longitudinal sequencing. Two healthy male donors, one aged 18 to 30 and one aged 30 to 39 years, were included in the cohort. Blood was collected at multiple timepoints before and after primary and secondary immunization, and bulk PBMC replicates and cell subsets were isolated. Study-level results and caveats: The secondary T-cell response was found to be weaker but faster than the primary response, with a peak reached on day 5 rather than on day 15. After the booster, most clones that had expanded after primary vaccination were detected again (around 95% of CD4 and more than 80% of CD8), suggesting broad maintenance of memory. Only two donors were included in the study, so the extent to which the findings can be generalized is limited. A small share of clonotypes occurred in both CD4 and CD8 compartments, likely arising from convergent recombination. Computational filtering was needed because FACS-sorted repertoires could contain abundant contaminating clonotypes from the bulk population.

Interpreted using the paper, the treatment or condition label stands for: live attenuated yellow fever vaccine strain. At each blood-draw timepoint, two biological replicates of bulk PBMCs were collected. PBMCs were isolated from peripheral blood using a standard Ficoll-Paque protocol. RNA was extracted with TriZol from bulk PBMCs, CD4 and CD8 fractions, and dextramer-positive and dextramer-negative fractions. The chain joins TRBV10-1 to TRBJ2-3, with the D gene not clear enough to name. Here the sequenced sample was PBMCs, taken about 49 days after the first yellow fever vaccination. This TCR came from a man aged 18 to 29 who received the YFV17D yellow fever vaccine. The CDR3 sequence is CASSNKPTDTQYF. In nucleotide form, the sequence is TGCGCCAGCAGTAACAAGCCCACAGATACGCAGTATTTT.